The next 20 T cell receptor beta chains were all read from a single sample in a study of cytomegalovirus exposure and HLA in healthy donors. The PCR made use of 60 Vbeta and 13 Jbeta primers. Assay used: immunoSEQ multiplex PCR; TCRdb lists only in-frame clones, some missing. Seen here are fewer than 200,000 clones, 60% to 80% observed once, and the top ten hold roughly 3.7%. What was sequenced was PBMCs. The receptors stem from a man aged 25-45 years in good health and CMV-seropositive.

V gene TRBV6-6 combines with J gene TRBJ1-2; the match to TRBD1 covers 9 bases. The CDR3 contains 16 residues. The V gene's germline CDR1 is MNHNY and CDR2 SVGAGI (reference sequence). V gave up 6 bases and J gave up 7 bases; unmatched junction bases: 15. CDR3 loop: CASSPSPGTGLSGYTF. DNA for the CDR3: TGTGCCAGCAGCCCGTCCCCCGGGACAGGGTTGTCTGGCTACACCTTC.

The chain carries TRBV9 and TRBJ1-2; D not certain. The CDR3 contains 14 residues. Deletions cut 4 bases from V and 3 bases from J, with 13 bases between. Germline V gene lookup returns CDR1 SGDLS and CDR2 YYNGEE. Written as DNA, the CDR3 is TGTGCCAGCAGCCCCCAGGCGGGTGACTATGGCTACACCTTC. Its protein is CASSPQAGDYGYTF. Supplemented by reference TRBV9 and TRBJ1-2, the full variable domain reads DSGVTQTPKHLITATGQRVTLRCSPRSGDLSVYWYQQSLDQGLQFLIQYYNGEERAKGNILERFSAQQFPDLHSELNLSSLELGDSALYFCASSPQAGDYGYTFGSGTRLTVV.

J is TRBJ1-4 and V is TRBV7-2; 8 nucleotides match TRBD1. Germline V gene sequence: CDR1 SGHTA, CDR2 FQGNSA. There are 14 residues in the CDR3. V was pared by 5 bases and J by 5 bases, with 4 bases of the junction left unmatched. DNA of the CDR3: TGTGCCAGCAGCCCTGCAGGGGGCAATGAAAAACTGTTTTTT. It codes for CASSPAGGNEKLFF.

The chain has TRBV30 and TRBJ1-3; D gene ambiguous. The V end was cut by 4 bases, the J end by 0 bases, with 13 bases between. Germline-derived CDR1 and CDR2 are GTSNPN and SVGIG (reference sequence). This CDR3 has 15 amino acids. The CDR3 region has the DNA TGTGCCTGGAACCCGTCGCATAGCTCTGGAAACACCATATATTTT. It codes for CAWNPSHSSGNTIYF.

The chain couples TRBV4-3 to TRBJ1-2, with D possibly TRBD1 on 6 matching bases. Trimming took off 10 bases at V and 1 base at J, with 22 bases between the two ends. CDR3 length: 16 residues. From germline, CDR1 is LGHNA and CDR2 YSLEER. The CDR3 coding sequence is TGCGCCACTGATCCGACAGCAACAGGGCTTAACTATGGCTACACCTTC. As protein: CATDPTATGLNYGYTF.

This clone was observed a few times. The V call is TRBV15, the J call TRBJ1-5; a weak D match, TRBD1 (6 bases). Germline V lookup: CDR1 LNHNV, CDR2 YYDKDF (reference sequence). The V end lost 0 bases, the J end lost 3 bases, and 9 bases lay between the germline ends. The CDR3 loop spans 15 amino acids. CDR3 in DNA: TGTGCCACCAGCAGAGATGGACAGCTCAATCAGCCCCAGCATTTT. Its translation: CATSRDGQLNQPQHF.

The V gene is TRBV6-5, the J gene TRBJ2-3; D uncertain. Trimming stripped 4 bases from V and 5 bases from J, with 7 bases between. The V gene's germline CDR1 is MNHEY and CDR2 SVGAGI. This CDR3 comprises 12 residues. The CDR3 loop reads CASSSPGDTQYF. The CDR3 DNA is TGTGCCAGCAGTTCTCCCGGAGATACGCAGTATTTT.

The rearrangement joins TRBV18 to TRBJ2-7; 8 bases fit TRBD1. There are 14 residues in the CDR3. Unmatched junction bases numbered 8, after V lost 8 bases and J lost 2 bases. The germline CDR1 and CDR2 sequences are KGHSH and LQKENI. CDR3 sequence: CASRKWDRTYEQYF. As DNA, the CDR3 is TGTGCCAGCCGGAAGTGGGACAGGACCTACGAGCAGTACTTC.

The rearrangement uses TRBV9 and TRBJ2-2, with D perhaps matching TRBD1 (6 bases). Trimming stripped 1 base from V and 4 bases from J, with 11 bases between. CDR1 SGDLS and CDR2 YYNGEE come from the germline V gene. This CDR3 has 15 residues. The CDR3 DNA follows: TGTGCCAGCAGCGTAATCGGACAGATCACCGGGGAGCTGTTTTTT. It specifies CASSVIGQITGELFF.

This rearrangement joins TRBV5-1 to TRBJ2-7; D perhaps matches TRBD2 (6 bases). The germline gives CDR1 SGHRS, CDR2 YFSETQ. This CDR3 is 14 amino acids long. Between the trimmed V and J ends, which lost 4 bases and 5 bases, there was a span of 16 bases. CDR3 in amino acids: CASSPGGGVDEQYF. The CDR3, as DNA: TGCGCCAGCAGCCCCGGGGGTGGGGTCGACGAGCAGTACTTC. Combining the CDR3 with reference TRBV5-1 and TRBJ2-7 gives the whole variable domain KAGVTQTPRYLIKTRGQQVTLSCSPISGHRSVSWYQQTPGQGLQFLFEYFSETQRNKGNFPGRFSGRQFSNSRSEMNVSTLELGDSALYLCASSPGGGVDEQYFGPGTRLTVT.

J is TRBJ2-7 and V is TRBV29-1, with 8 bases identical to TRBD1. Germline CDR1 and CDR2: SQVTM and ANQGSEA. The CDR3 is made up of 12 amino acids. V shed 6 bases, J shed 3 bases, and the junction held 4 bases outside the gene matches. The CDR3 region has the DNA TGCAGCGTGGGGACAGGAAACTACGAGCAGTACTTC. Translated, it gives CSVGTGNYEQYF.

This clone showed up just a few times. V is TRBV2 and J is TRBJ1-1; 8 bases fit TRBD1. Trimming removed 7 bases from V and 2 bases from J; junction bases left unmatched: 6. The CDR3 has 14 residues. Per the germline V gene, CDR1 is SNHLY and CDR2 is FYNNEI. CDR3 loop: CASNSGTGNTEAFF. CDR3 nucleotides: TGTGCCAGCAACTCGGGGACAGGTAACACTGAAGCTTTCTTT.

The chain is built from TRBV7-6 and TRBJ1-6; D is perhaps TRBD1 (6 bases). Germline values: CDR1 SGHVS, CDR2 FNYEAQ. This CDR3 has 14 residues. The V end was cut by 0 bases, the J end by 7 bases, with 7 bases between. CDR3 bases: TGTGCCAGCAGCTTAGCACAGGGCAATTCACCCCTCCACTTT. Protein product: CASSLAQGNSPLHF.

On this clone: The same CDR3 arises from other DNA sequences in this sample as well. The rearrangement uses TRBV5-1 and TRBJ2-3; TRBD1 agrees at 8 bases. Germline CDR1 SGHRS, CDR2 YFSETQ. CDR3 length: 14 residues. Unmatched junction bases numbered 2, after V lost 4 bases and J lost 1 base. CDR3 nucleotide sequence: TGCGCCAGCAGCCCGGACAGGGGCACAGATACGCAGTATTTT. This encodes CASSPDRGTDTQYF.

The V gene is TRBV9, the J gene TRBJ1-1, with 7 nucleotides matching TRBD1. This CDR3 contains 13 residues. Looked up from germline, CDR1 is SGDLS and CDR2 is YYNGEE. Germline trimming cut 4 bases from V and 5 bases from J; bases unmatched to any gene: 5. The CDR3: CASSTDRATEAFF. CDR3 sequence (DNA): TGTGCCAGCAGCACCGACAGGGCGACTGAAGCTTTCTTT.

The count of this clone is one. V usage is TRBV9 and J usage is TRBJ2-1; weak D call: TRBD2 (6 bases). Trimming took off 4 bases at V and 3 bases at J, with 20 bases between the two ends. CDR1 is SGDLS and CDR2 is YYNGEE in the germline V gene. The CDR3 has 17 residues. In DNA, the CDR3 is TGTGCCAGCAGCCGATCACTAGCTCACCTAGTCTACAATGAGCAGTTCTTC. It translates to CASSRSLAHLVYNEQFF.

J is TRBJ2-3 and V is TRBV4-2; no clear D gene. V gave up 2 bases and J gave up 1 base, with 7 bases separating them. CDR3 length: 14 residues. Per germline, CDR1 LGHNA and CDR2 YNFKEQ. The chain's CDR3 is CASSQRQGTDTQYF. CDR3 sequence (DNA): TGTGCCAGCAGCCAAAGGCAGGGCACAGATACGCAGTATTTT.

This sequence joins TRBV9 and TRBJ2-5; 13 positions match TRBD2. J gave up 5 bases and V 4 bases, and 8 bases lay outside the gene matches. CDR1 and CDR2 from the germline V gene are SGDLS and YYNGEE. The length of the CDR3 is 16 residues. CDR3 DNA: TGTGCCAGCAGCACGACTAGCGGGGGGCCTTGGGAGACCCAGTACTTC. Translating gives CASSTTSGGPWETQYF.

The J gene is TRBJ1-1, the V gene TRBV4-3; unclear D gene. This CDR3 spans 14 amino acids. CDR1 is LGHNA and CDR2 is YSLEER in the germline V gene. Trimming removed 4 bases at V and 1 base at J, with 10 bases between. This chain's CDR3 is CASSLHSSNTEAFF. The CDR3 nucleotides read TGCGCCAGCAGCCTCCACAGCTCGAACACTGAAGCTTTCTTT.

V is TRBV18 and J is TRBJ1-2, with 7 nucleotides matching TRBD1. CDR3 length: 14 amino acids. In germline, CDR1 is KGHSH, CDR2 LQKENI. Unmatched junction bases numbered 6, after V lost 4 bases and J lost 4 bases. CDR3 residues: CASSQGAQGYGYTF. CDR3 DNA: TGTGCCAGCTCACAGGGGGCGCAGGGCTATGGCTACACCTTC.